The 31 T cell receptor beta chains reported below all come from one sample, sequenced in a study of T cell repertoires in aging, cancer and after chemotherapy. A mixed TRB-A/B primer pool amplified rearranged TRB by multiplex touch-down PCR. TCRdb reprocessed the multiplex PCR reads with MiXCR, giving one entry per CDR3 protein. The table includes 1,400 or so distinct CDR3 sequences, roughly 60% detected once. Amplification of TCR beta used genomic DNA extracted from peripheral blood. What was sequenced was blood. The receptor set was obtained from a human donor with a blood cancer.

The rearrangement joins TRBV18 to TRBJ2-3; D remains ambiguous. The germline V gene encodes CDR1 KGHSH and CDR2 LQKENI. The V end lost 6 bases, the J end lost 0 bases, and 16 bases lay between the germline ends. The CDR3 has 16 residues. CDR3: CASSPAFATSTDTQYF. Here the CDR3 DNA reads TGTGCCAGCTCCCCGGCCTTTGCTACTAGCACAGATACGCAGTATTTT.

This rearrangement joins TRBV5-6 to TRBJ2-3; tentative D call: TRBD1 (6 bases). The CDR3 totals 16 residues. V gave up 4 bases and J gave up 2 bases, with 17 bases separating them. The germline CDR1 and CDR2 sequences are SGHDT and YYEEEE. CDR3: CASSPWGQGHTDTQYF. The CDR3 DNA reads TGTGCCAGCAGCCCCTGGGGGCAGGGTCACACAGATACGCAGTATTTT.

The genes are TRBV29-1 and TRBJ1-1, with D perhaps matching TRBD1 (6 bases). The CDR3 has 14 residues. Per the germline V gene, CDR1 is SQVTM and CDR2 is ANQGSEA. V lost 3 bases, J lost 7 bases, and 18 bases lay in between. The CDR3 sequence is CSVESQGAPREAFF. CDR3 in DNA: TGCAGCGTTGAGTCACAGGGCGCCCCCCGTGAAGCTTTCTTT.

This clonotype showed up just a few times. This rearrangement joins TRBV6-5 to TRBJ1-4; D might be TRBD1 (5 bases). Germline V lookup: CDR1 MNHEY, CDR2 SVGAGI. The V end lost 6 bases, the J end lost 2 bases, and 10 bases lay between the germline ends. The length of the CDR3 is 14 residues. The CDR3 sequence is CASSPGGTNEKLFF. The CDR3 coding sequence is TGTGCCAGCAGCCCGGGGGGGACTAATGAAAAACTGTTTTTT.

This clonotype was counted between two and nine times. DNA for the CDR3: TGTGCCAGTAGTATACAGTGGCCAGGGGAGACCCAGTACTTC. This sequence encodes CASSIQWPGETQYF. The chain combines TRBV19 with TRBJ2-5, with D perhaps TRBD1 (5 bases). This CDR3 comprises 14 residues. CDR1 is LNHDA, CDR2 SQIVND, per germline (reference sequence). V lost 2 bases and J 5 bases, leaving 12 bases between the germline ends.

This clonotype rates as medium-sized. The chain links TRBV29-1 to TRBJ2-5; D is perhaps TRBD2 (6 bases). The CDR3 consists of 14 residues. Germline CDR1 is SQVTM and CDR2 is ANQGSEA. Trimming pared 3 bases from V and 5 bases from J, leaving 16 bases between. The CDR3: CSVDKSGTGETQYF. The CDR3 DNA follows: TGCAGCGTTGATAAGTCGGGGACTGGCGAGACCCAGTACTTC. Full variable domain (outside the CDR3, taken from reference TRBV29-1 and TRBJ2-5): SAVISQKPSRDICQRGTSLTIQCQVDSQVTMMFWYRQQPGQSLTLIATANQGSEATYESGFVIDKFPISRPNLTFSTLTVSNMSPEDSSIYLCSVDKSGTGETQYFGPGTRLLVL.

The chain links TRBV5-4 to TRBJ2-2; D may be TRBD1 (5 bases). The CDR3 length is 15 residues. Per germline, CDR1 SGHNT and CDR2 YYREEE (reference sequence). With 0 bases removed from V and 4 bases from J, the gap between germline ends came to 10 bases. CDR3 DNA: TGTGCCAGCAGCTTGGCAGGGTTTCGCACCGGGGAGCTGTTTTTT. It translates to CASSLAGFRTGELFF. Full variable domain (rest looked up from reference TRBV5-4 and TRBJ2-2): ETGVTQSPTHLIKTRGQQVTLRCSSQSGHNTVSWYQQALGQGPQFIFQYYREEENGRGNFPPRFSGLQFPNYSSELNVNALELDDSALYLCASSLAGFRTGELFFGEGSRLTVL.

A few counts support this clonotype. The rearrangement uses TRBV7-9 and TRBJ1-2; tentative D call: TRBD1 (5 bases). This CDR3 region has 14 residues. The germline CDR1 and CDR2 sequences are SEHNR and FQNEAQ (reference sequence). The V end was cut by 3 bases, the J end by 4 bases, with 12 bases between. CDR3 residues: CASSLGDAVYGYTF. The CDR3 DNA reads as TGTGCCAGCAGCTTGGGGGACGCCGTCTATGGCTACACCTTC. The full variable domain, completed using reference TRBV7-9 and TRBJ1-2, is DTGVSQNPRHKITKRGQNVTFRCDPISEHNRLYWYRQTLGQGPEFLTYFQNEAQLEKSRLLSDRFSAERPKGSFSTLEIQRTEQGDSAMYLCASSLGDAVYGYTFGSGTRLTVV.

V is TRBV6-6 and J is TRBJ2-1; 14 nucleotides match TRBD2. From germline, CDR1 is MNHNY and CDR2 SVGAGI (reference sequence). Losses at the gene ends were 8 bases for V and 2 bases for J; bases not matched to a gene: 2. This CDR3 spans 15 amino acids. The CDR3 DNA follows: TGTGCCAGCGGACTAGCGGGGGGTCCCTACAATGAGCAGTTCTTC. It translates to CASGLAGGPYNEQFF.

As for this clonotype: The limits of the CDR3 on the DNA are not certain, so only TCRdb's listed CDR3 is given. The chain joins TRBV29-1 to TRBJ2-1; the table's D call of TRBD1 was not tested on the DNA. The CDR3 spans 14 amino acids, including both terminal residues. Germline-derived CDR1 and CDR2 are SQVTM and ANQGSEA. CDR3 protein: CSVRARARSNEQSF.

V and J are TRBV6-5 and TRBJ2-5, with 10 positions matching TRBD2. The V gene end was trimmed by 0 bases and the J gene end by 4 bases; junction bases not matched to a gene: 8. The CDR3 sequence is 17 residues long. CDR1 and CDR2 from the germline V gene are MNHEY and SVGAGI. CDR3 DNA: TGTGCCAGCAGTTACTCCCCTAGCGGGGGCTTCTCAGAGACCCAGTACTTC. This encodes CASSYSPSGGFSETQYF.

This chain connects TRBV18 to TRBJ1-5; 7 bases agree with TRBD1. There are 14 residues in the CDR3. J was trimmed by 1 base and V by 6 bases; bases with no gene match: 3. In germline, CDR1 is KGHSH, CDR2 LQKENI. CDR3 protein: CASSATGSNQPQHF. The CDR3 DNA reads TGTGCCAGCTCCGCGACAGGGAGCAATCAGCCCCAGCATTTT.

The chain joins TRBV6-5 to TRBJ1-4; D perhaps matches TRBD1 (5 bases). The CDR3 spans 16 residues. The germline V and J ends were trimmed by 4 bases and 8 bases, with 20 bases remaining between them. The germline CDR1 and CDR2 sequences are MNHEY and SVGAGI. In nucleotides, the CDR3 is TGTGCCAGCAGTTTTGGGGTGAGACAGTCTGGGGAAAAACTGTTTTTT. This gives the protein CASSFGVRQSGEKLFF.

Written as DNA, the CDR3 is TGTGCCAGCTATATTTACAATGAGCAGTTCTTC. Translation gives CASYIYNEQFF. This chain connects TRBV6-5 to TRBJ2-1; D uncertain. The CDR3 sequence is 11 residues long. Trimming shortened V by 8 bases and J by 4 bases, and 6 bases separated the two germline ends. Germline V lookup: CDR1 MNHEY, CDR2 SVGAGI.

This chain connects TRBV30 to TRBJ2-3; possible D gene TRBD2, 6 bases. V was clipped by 3 bases and J by 0 bases, with 16 bases between them. CDR3 length equals 16 residues. The germline V gene has CDR1 GTSNPN and CDR2 SVGIG (reference sequence). The DNA for the CDR3 is TGTGCCTGGAGCGGAGATAGCGGTCCCAGCACAGATACGCAGTATTTT. Amino acid sequence: CAWSGDSGPSTDTQYF. The whole variable domain, filled in from reference TRBV30 and TRBJ2-3, reads SQTIHQWPATLVQPVGSPLSLECTVEGTSNPNLYWYRQAAGRGLQLLFYSVGIGQISSEVPQNLSASRPQDRQFILSSKKLLLSDSGFYLCAWSGDSGPSTDTQYFGPGTRLTVL.

The J gene is TRBJ1-6, the V gene TRBV6-1; maybe TRBD1 (5 bases). V dropped 7 bases and J dropped 8 bases, with 18 bases sitting between them. This CDR3 spans 15 amino acids. Looked up from germline, CDR1 is MNHNS and CDR2 is SASEGT. CDR3 loop: CASILSGTDHSPLHF. The CDR3 bases are TGTGCCAGCATCCTTTCCGGGACGGACCATTCACCCCTCCACTTT.

This chain links TRBV15 with TRBJ1-5; 10 bases agree with TRBD1. V was pared by 4 bases and J by 4 bases, with 4 bases of the junction left unmatched. Germline V gives CDR1 LNHNV, CDR2 YYDKDF (reference sequence). The CDR3 totals 15 residues. Here the CDR3 DNA reads TGTGCCACCAGCACCGACAGGGGGCTTAATCAGCCCCAGCATTTT. Translating it yields CATSTDRGLNQPQHF.

The genes are TRBV5-5 and TRBJ2-1, with D unresolved. V lost 5 bases, J lost 0 bases, and 12 bases lay in between. Germline V gene lookup returns CDR1 SGHKS and CDR2 YYEKEE (reference sequence). The CDR3 length is 15 residues. The CDR3: CASSRARSSYNEQFF. The CDR3 DNA reads as TGTGCCAGCAGTCGGGCCAGGAGCTCCTACAATGAGCAGTTCTTC.

In its sample, this clonotype was seen a few times. This rearrangement joins TRBV13 to TRBJ2-1; perhaps TRBD2 as D (6 bases). V was clipped by 5 bases and J by 0 bases, with 11 bases between them. This CDR3 is 15 amino acids long. Germline V gene data show CDR1 as PRHDT and CDR2 as FYEKMQ (reference sequence). In DNA, the CDR3 is TGTGCCAGCAGCAAAACTAGCTCCTCCTACAATGAGCAGTTCTTC. Translated: CASSKTSSSYNEQFF.

The CDR3 spells CASSPGTSGGERYF. The CDR3 region has the DNA TGTGCCAGCAGCCCCGGGACTAGCGGGGGGGAGCGGTACTTC. The chain joins TRBV11-1 to TRBJ2-4; 16 nucleotides agree with TRBD2. From germline, CDR1 is SGHAT and CDR2 FQDESV (reference sequence). The trim removed 5 bases at V and 15 bases at J, leaving 7 bases unmatched. The CDR3 has 14 amino acids.

The V gene is TRBV19, the J gene TRBJ1-2; 9 bases are a match to TRBD1. Per the germline V gene, CDR1 is LNHDA and CDR2 is SQIVND (reference sequence). This CDR3 region has 15 residues. The V and J ends lost 8 bases and 2 bases, in that order; junction bases with no gene match: 9. For the CDR3, the DNA is TGTGCCAGTCAATCCACCGGGACAGGGAACTATGGCTACACCTTC. Translated: CASQSTGTGNYGYTF.

The chain has TRBV6-1 and TRBJ1-6; D is undetermined. The ends were cut back, 7 bases at V and 7 bases at J, with 11 bases in the middle. The CDR3 spans 13 residues. CDR1 MNHNS and CDR2 SASEGT come from the germline V gene. The CDR3 bases are TGTGCCAGCAAGGCACAGCGAAATTCACCCCTCCACTTT. Translated, it gives CASKAQRNSPLHF.

The chain couples TRBV5-6 to TRBJ1-2; no definite D call. Germline CDR1 reads SGHDT; CDR2 reads YYEEEE. CDR3 length: 12 amino acids. V was trimmed by 4 bases and J by 4 bases, leaving 8 bases between them. The CDR3 reads CASSLPPYGYTF. The CDR3 DNA reads as TGTGCCAGCAGCCTCCCCCCCTATGGCTACACCTTC.

This chain joins TRBV4-3 and TRBJ2-7; the D call may be TRBD1 or TRBD2 (6 bases each). Germline assignment: CDR1 LGHNA and CDR2 YSLEER. The CDR3 spans 15 residues. Deletions cut 0 bases from V and 4 bases from J, with 13 bases between. The CDR3 spells CASSQDYQGRYEQYF. The DNA for the CDR3 is TGCGCCAGCAGCCAAGACTACCAGGGGAGGTACGAGCAGTACTTC.

The chain joins TRBV30 to TRBJ1-4; possibly TRBD1 for D (6 bases). The ends were cut back, 4 bases at V and 5 bases at J, with 14 bases in the middle. Germline values: CDR1 GTSNPN, CDR2 SVGIG (reference sequence). The CDR3 sequence is 14 residues long. In nucleotides, the CDR3 is TGTGCCTGGAAGGCGGACAGTTTAAATGAAAAACTGTTTTTT. This gives the protein CAWKADSLNEKLFF.

The CDR3 DNA sequence: TGTGCCAGCAGTCCATTCGGCGGCGGGAGAGCTTTCTTT. Translating gives CASSPFGGGRAFF. V gene TRBV6-5 combines with J gene TRBJ1-1; D ambiguous. This CDR3 is built from 13 residues. Germline CDR1 is MNHEY and CDR2 is SVGAGI. V gave up 5 bases and J gave up 10 bases, with 17 bases separating them.

This chain uses TRBV19 with TRBJ2-7; 12 bases map to TRBD2. This CDR3 comprises 17 residues. Looked up from germline, CDR1 is LNHDA and CDR2 is SQIVND (reference sequence). V shed 4 bases, J shed 0 bases, and the junction held 7 bases outside the gene matches. DNA for the CDR3: TGTGCCAGTAGTACCGGACTAGCGGGGATTACCTCCTACGAGCAGTACTTC. Residues: CASSTGLAGITSYEQYF.

CDR3 amino acids: CASTAWGKEFF. The CDR3 nucleotides read TGTGCCAGCACCGCCTGGGGGAAGGAGTTCTTC. This rearrangement joins TRBV6-5 to TRBJ2-1, with D possibly called TRBD1 or TRBD2 (5 bases each). Deletions cut 7 bases from V and 14 bases from J, with 15 bases between. Germline assignment: CDR1 MNHEY and CDR2 SVGAGI. CDR3 length: 11 amino acids.

The chain couples TRBV15 to TRBJ2-3, with TRBD2 as a possible D gene (7 bases). This CDR3 is 17 amino acids long. Deletions cut 2 bases from V and 1 base from J, with 16 bases between. Germline CDR1 is LNHNV and CDR2 is YYDKDF (reference sequence). In DNA form, the CDR3 reads TGTGCCACCAGCAGAACGCTGGGGGGGGCGGGCACAGATACGCAGTATTTT. Translating it yields CATSRTLGGAGTDTQYF.

The chain has TRBV5-4 and TRBJ2-2, with 8 nucleotides matching TRBD1. The CDR3 is 15 residues long. Germline lookup yields CDR1 SGHNT and CDR2 YYREEE (reference sequence). Trimming at V came to 0 bases and at J to 7 bases, leaving 5 bases not matched to a gene. CDR3 loop: CASSLGQGIGGELFF. The CDR3 bases are TGTGCCAGCAGCTTGGGACAGGGGATAGGCGGGGAGCTGTTTTTT.

The chain joins TRBV19 to TRBJ1-5; no firm D call. V was trimmed by 7 bases and J by 6 bases, leaving 10 bases between them. Germline CDR1 reads LNHDA; CDR2 reads SQIVND (reference sequence). The CDR3 loop spans 12 amino acids. The CDR3 protein is CASNDITQPQHF. The CDR3 DNA reads TGTGCCAGTAACGATATTACTCAGCCCCAGCATTTT.